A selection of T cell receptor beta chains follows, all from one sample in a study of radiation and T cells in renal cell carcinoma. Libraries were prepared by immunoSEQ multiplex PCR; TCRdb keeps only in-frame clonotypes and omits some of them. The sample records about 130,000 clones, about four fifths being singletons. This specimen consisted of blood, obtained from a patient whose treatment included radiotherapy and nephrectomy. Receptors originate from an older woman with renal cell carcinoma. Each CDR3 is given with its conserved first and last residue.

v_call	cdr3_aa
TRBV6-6	CASSPRVDTQYF
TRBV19	CASRGAQGNTEAFF
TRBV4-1	CASSQEGGSATEAFF
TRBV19	CASSIEARGAEAFF
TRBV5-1	CASSWTGSGSYEQYF
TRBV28	CASKEGLLETQYF
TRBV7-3	CASSLKPADTQYF
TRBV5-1	CASSPGRGGETQYF
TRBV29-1	CSVSGGLSNQPQHF
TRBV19	CASSSTGAAAFF
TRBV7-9	CASSPRHEQYF
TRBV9	CASSFGQGTYEQYF
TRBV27	CASILKGLAGGTYEQYF
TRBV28	CASSLRGTNYGYTF
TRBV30	CAWSVGGTSGRVSTDTQYF
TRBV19	CASSITGGETQYF
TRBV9	CASSPRLAHTDTQYF
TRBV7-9	CASSLVGAGPSNTEAFF
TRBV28	CASSSGSSYEQYF
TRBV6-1	CATASGRWDTGELFF
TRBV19	CASSLLGLEGATDTQYF
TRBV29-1	CSVASGGAPDTQYF
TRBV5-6	CASSLARTNEKLFF
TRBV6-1	CASSDWIALAQETQYF
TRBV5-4	CASSLGVVGGGADTQYF
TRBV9	CASSPRDGTYEQYF
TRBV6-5	CASSLPQGSGNTIYF
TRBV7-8	CASSLGTRSSSSYEQYF
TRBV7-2	CASSLDGLPEDTQYF
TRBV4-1	CASSPALYSGANVLTF
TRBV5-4	CASSTKQGAGANVLTF
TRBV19	CASSKEGLNTEAFF
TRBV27	CASSFTGGPDTQYF
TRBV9	CASSVGQGGYQPQHF
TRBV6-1	CASSELVGGGGTDTQYF
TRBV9	CASSVEADRLSSYNEQFF
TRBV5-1	CASSLEHRYEQYF
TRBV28	CASSPGGGRGTGELFF
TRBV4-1	CASSQSGIPPYNEQFF
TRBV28	CASSPDRVGTGELFF
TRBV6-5	CASSLGGRNEQYF
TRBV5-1	CASSLASGSLGEQYF
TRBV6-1	CASRRDSNYGYTF
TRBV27	CASSSRGTYDYNEQFF
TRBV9	CASSVEGNRLLHF
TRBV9	CASSVGSITEGYTF
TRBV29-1	CSFKNTGHEKLFF
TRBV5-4	CASSLTVMNTEAFF
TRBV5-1	CASSSYTGLDVEQYF
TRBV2	CASSALPTGGGYTF
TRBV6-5	CASSYSPGGEKLFF
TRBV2	CASSETGDTEAFF